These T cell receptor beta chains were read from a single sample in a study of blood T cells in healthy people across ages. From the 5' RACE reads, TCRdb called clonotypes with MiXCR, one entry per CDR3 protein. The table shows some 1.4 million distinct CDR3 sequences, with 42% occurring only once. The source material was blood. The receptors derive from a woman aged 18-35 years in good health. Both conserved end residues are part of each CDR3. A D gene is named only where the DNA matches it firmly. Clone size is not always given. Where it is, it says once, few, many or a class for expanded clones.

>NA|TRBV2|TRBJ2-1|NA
TGTGCCAGCGTCAGGAATCAGGACGGGGGCCTGGAGTTCTTC
CASVRNQDGGLEFF
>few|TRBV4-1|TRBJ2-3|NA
TGCGCCAGCAGCCAAGTATGGGGCGGGGGCGGTTATGGAGATACGCAGTATTTT
CASSQVWGGGGYGDTQYF
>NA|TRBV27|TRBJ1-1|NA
TGTGCCAGCAGTTTTGGTGTGGGGAACACTGAAGCTTTCTTT
CASSFGVGNTEAFF
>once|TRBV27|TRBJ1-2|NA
TGTGCCAGTAAGTCCGGGATGAGCTTTGGCTACACCTTC
CASKSGMSFGYTF
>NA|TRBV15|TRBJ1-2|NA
TGTGCCACCAGCCCTGTGGGAAAGAGACGGGGTGGCTATGGCTACACCTTC
CATSPVGKRRGGYGYTF
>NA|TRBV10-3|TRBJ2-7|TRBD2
TGTGCCATCAGTCCACCCCCCGGGACTAGCGTTTCCTACGAGCAGTACTTC
CAISPPPGTSVSYEQYF
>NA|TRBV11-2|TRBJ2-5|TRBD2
TGTGCCAGCAGCTCCAAATGGACTAGCGGGGAGACCCAGTACTTC
CASSSKWTSGETQYF
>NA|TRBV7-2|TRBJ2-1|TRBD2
TGTGCCAGCAGCTCACCGGGACTAACGTCCAATGAGCAGTTCTTC
CASSSPGLTSNEQFF
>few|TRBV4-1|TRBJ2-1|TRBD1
TGCGCCAGCAGCTCGGTATCGGACAGGGGGTCCGGCAATGAGCAGTTCTTC
CASSSVSDRGSGNEQFF
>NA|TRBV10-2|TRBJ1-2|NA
TGCGCCAGCAATAGGGGCCACGACTATGGCTACACCTTC
CASNRGHDYGYTF
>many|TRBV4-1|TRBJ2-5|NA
TGCGCCAGCAGCACACCAGGCCGACAAGAGACCCAGTACTTC
CASSTPGRQETQYF
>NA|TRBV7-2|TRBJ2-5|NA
TGTGCCAACAGCACTTACCTAGGCCAAGAGACCCAGTACTTC
CANSTYLGQETQYF
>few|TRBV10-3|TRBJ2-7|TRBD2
TGTGCCATCAGTCCCGGGACTATGCCCTACAATGAGCAGTACTTC
CAISPGTMPYNEQYF
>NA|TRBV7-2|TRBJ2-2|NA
TGTGCCAGCAGCCCCCACGGGGGCTGGGACACCGGGGAGCTGTTTTTT
CASSPHGGWDTGELFF
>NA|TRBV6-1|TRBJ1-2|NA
TGTGCCAGCTCTTGGGTTGTGTCAGGCAGGGATGATGGCTACACCTTC
CASSWVVSGRDDGYTF
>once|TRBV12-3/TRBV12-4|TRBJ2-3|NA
TGTGCCGGCAGTTTCCCCGACCCAACAGATACGCAGTATTTT
CAGSFPDPTDTQYF
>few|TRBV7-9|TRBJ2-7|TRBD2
TGTGCCAGCAGCTTAGGGCGGACTAGCGGGGACGAGCAGTACTTC
CASSLGRTSGDEQYF
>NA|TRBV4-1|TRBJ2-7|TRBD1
TGCGCCAGCAGGGGACAGGGGGCCCTTTCCTACGAGCAGTACTTC
CASRGQGALSYEQYF
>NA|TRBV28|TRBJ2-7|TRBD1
TGTGCCAGCAGTTTATGGGCCGCAGGGGGCTACGAGCAGTACTTC
CASSLWAAGGYEQYF
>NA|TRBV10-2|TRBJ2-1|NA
TGCGCCAGCAAAGGCGGGATTGGCAATGAGCAGTTCTTC
CASKGGIGNEQFF
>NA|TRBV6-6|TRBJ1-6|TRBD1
TGTGCCAGCAGTTACTCGTCCCAGGGGGCTGATAGTTCACCCCTCCACTTT
CASSYSSQGADSSPLHF
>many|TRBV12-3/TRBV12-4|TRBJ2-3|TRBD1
TGTGCCAGCAGTTTGGCAGGGGGACGAGATACGCAGTATTTT
CASSLAGGRDTQYF
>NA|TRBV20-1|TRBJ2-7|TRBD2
TGCAGTGCTAGACTAGCGGGAGGGGGTTACGAGCAGTACTTC
CSARLAGGGYEQYF
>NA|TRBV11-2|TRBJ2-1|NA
TGTGCCAGCAGCTTATCAGGGGTATCCGCCTACAATGAGCAGTTCTTC
CASSLSGVSAYNEQFF
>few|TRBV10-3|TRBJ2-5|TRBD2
TGTGCCATCAGTTCTAGCGGGATCCCCGATGAGCAGTACTTC
CAISSSGIPDEQYF
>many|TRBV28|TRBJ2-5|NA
TGTGCCAGCAGTTCGCCGGGTGGCCAAGAGACCCAGTACTTC
CASSSPGGQETQYF